This paragraph covers one TCR beta chain sequence. This clonotype was observed once. This clone's antigen is unknown. The record has no base qualities; no much larger clone is one base away. Evidence from a single read is weak. RNA was extracted using the RNeasy kit, and roughly 0.5 to 1 microgram was reverse transcribed with random hexamers. TCR beta CDR3 regions were amplified with the immunoSEQ multiplex PCR assay covering 54 Vbeta and 13 Jbeta segments. Bias from PCR amplification was corrected by using a synthetic template baseline for primer optimization and for computational correction. Under the source paper's analysis protocol: Reads were annotated to V, D and J genes per IMGT and analyzed with immunoSEQ Analyzer, keeping only productive sequences. Clonality was calculated as one minus the Shannon entropy normalized by log2 of the number of productive unique sequences. For each patient and control, public and private clones were evaluated among the 100 most prevalent clones. A clone was defined as Susac-specific if it was absent from the healthy and MS cohorts, from over 1,000 published viral clones and from other ImmuneACCESS disease sequences. The public reads were reanalyzed by TCRdb: fastp trimming at Q25, MiXCR alignment, in-frame beta chains only. Rows with a matching CDR3 protein are joined into one entry that keeps the most common DNA and genes. TCRdb assigned the V and J calls; the authors' analysis was not used. The sample table lists some 150,000 distinct CDR3 sequences, around 96% of them with a count of one. Jointly, the top ten make up 0.15% to 0.2% of the sample.

V was cut back by 6 bases and J by 4 bases, leaving a gap of 10 bases between them. Reading from cysteine to phenylalanine, the CDR3 counts 13 amino acids. Only the CDR3 portion is preserved as DNA: 39 bases, with reading frame beginning at the first base. CDR1 and CDR2 are read off the germline V gene as MGHDK and SYGVNS. The data were taken from a study of CD8 T cells in Susac syndrome (dated by TCRdb to the late 2010s). A note on the overall study: Of the Susac syndrome patients who were sequenced, five or six had clinically active disease and roughly eight were in clinical remission. At blood withdrawal, Susac syndrome patients were therapy-naive, treated with corticosteroids (with IVIg additionally given to some), or treated with IVIg alone. Repertoire sequencing was used to test whether CD8+ T cell activation and differentiation in Susac syndrome was antigen driven. Summary of the overall study and its limitations: In patients with Susac syndrome, the CD4+ T cell repertoire showed no detectable clonal expansion. The study acknowledged that relatively few individuals were included in the TCR sequencing and HLA analysis.

Peripheral blood CD8+ and CD4+ T cells from healthy donors, Susac syndrome patients and multiple sclerosis patients were profiled by high-throughput TCR beta sequencing. Recently defined diagnostic criteria for definite or probable disease were met by the Susac syndrome patients. Bulk CD8+ and CD4+ T cells were purified by magnetic negative isolation, whereas CD8+ TEMRA cells were enriched by FACS. Blood was drawn into EDTA tubes, processed within 24 hours, and PBMCs were isolated by density gradient centrifugation. PBMCs intended for TCR sequencing were cryopreserved in liquid nitrogen and were subsequently thawed in a 37 degrees C water bath. The sorted or isolated CD4+, CD8+ and CD8+ TEMRA cells had a purity of 90% or higher.

The receptor comes from a human donor with Susac syndrome. The rearrangement combines TRBV25-1 with TRBJ2-1; the D segment could be TRBD2, given 5 matching bases. Sequencing was carried out using CD4+ T cells from PBMCs. CDR3 reads: CASREGRYNEQFF. The nucleotide sequence is TGTGCCAGCAGAGAGGGTCGGTACAATGAGCAGTTCTTC.